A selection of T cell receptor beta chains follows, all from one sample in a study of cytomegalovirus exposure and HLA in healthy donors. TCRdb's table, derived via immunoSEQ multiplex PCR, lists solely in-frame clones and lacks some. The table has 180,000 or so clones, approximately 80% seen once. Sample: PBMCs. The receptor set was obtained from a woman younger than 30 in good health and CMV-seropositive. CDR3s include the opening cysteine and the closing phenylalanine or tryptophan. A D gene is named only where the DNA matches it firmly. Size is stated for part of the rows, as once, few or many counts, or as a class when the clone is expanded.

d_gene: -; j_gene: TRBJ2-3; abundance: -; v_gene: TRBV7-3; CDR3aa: CASRLTGDTQYF; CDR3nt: TGTGCCAGCAGGTTGACAGGAGATACGCAGTATTTT
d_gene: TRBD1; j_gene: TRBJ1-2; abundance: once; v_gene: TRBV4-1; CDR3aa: CASSQDLTGRPRGYTF; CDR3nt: TGCGCCAGCAGCCAAGATCTGACAGGGCGCCCCCGTGGCTACACCTTC
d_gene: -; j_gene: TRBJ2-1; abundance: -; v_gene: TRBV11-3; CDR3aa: CASSPDAQPYNEQFF; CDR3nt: TGTGCCAGCAGCCCAGACGCACAGCCCTACAATGAGCAGTTCTTC
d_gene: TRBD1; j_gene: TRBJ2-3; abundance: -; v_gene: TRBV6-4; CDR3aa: CASSEQGAEDTQYF; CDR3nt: TGTGCCAGCAGTGAACAGGGGGCGGAAGATACGCAGTATTTT
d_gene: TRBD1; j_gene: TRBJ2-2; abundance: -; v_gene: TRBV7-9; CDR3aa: CASSSRTGHNTGELFF; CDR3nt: TGTGCCAGCAGCTCCAGGACAGGCCACAACACCGGGGAGCTGTTTTTT
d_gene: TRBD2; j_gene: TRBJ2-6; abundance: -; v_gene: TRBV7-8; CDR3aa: CASSLELAELSGANVLTF; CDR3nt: TGTGCCAGCAGCTTAGAACTAGCGGAGCTCTCTGGGGCCAACGTCCTGACTTTC
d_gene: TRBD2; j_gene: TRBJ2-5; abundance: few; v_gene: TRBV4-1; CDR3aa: CASSRGLVRETQYF; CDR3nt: TGCGCCAGCAGCCGCGGACTAGTTCGAGAGACCCAGTACTTC
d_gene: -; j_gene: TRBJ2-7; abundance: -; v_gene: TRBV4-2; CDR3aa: CASSHEEPEPPEQYF; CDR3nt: TGTGCCAGCAGCCACGAGGAGCCCGAACCCCCCGAGCAGTACTTC
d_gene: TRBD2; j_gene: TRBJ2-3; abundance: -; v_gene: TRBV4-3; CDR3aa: CASSLAGGGIPDTQYF; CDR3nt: TGCGCCAGCAGCCTGGCGGGGGGGGGCATCCCAGATACGCAGTATTTT
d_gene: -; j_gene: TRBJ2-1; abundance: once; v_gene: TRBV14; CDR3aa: CASSQDNLHRDNEQFF; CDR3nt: TGTGCCAGCAGCCAAGATAATCTCCACAGGGACAATGAGCAGTTCTTC
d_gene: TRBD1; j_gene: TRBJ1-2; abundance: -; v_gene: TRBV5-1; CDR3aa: CASRTGNYGYTF; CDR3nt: TGCGCCAGTCGGACAGGGAACTATGGCTACACCTTC
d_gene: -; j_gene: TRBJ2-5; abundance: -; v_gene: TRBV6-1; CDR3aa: CASSERTAVPETQYF; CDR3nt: TGTGCCAGCAGTGAAAGGACAGCTGTCCCGGAGACCCAGTACTTC
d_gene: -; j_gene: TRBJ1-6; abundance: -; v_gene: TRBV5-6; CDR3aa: CASSLHSGYSPLHF; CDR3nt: TGTGCCAGCAGCTTGCACAGCGGTTATTCACCCCTCCACTTT
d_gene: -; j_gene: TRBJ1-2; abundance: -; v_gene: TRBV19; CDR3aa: CASTDGYTF; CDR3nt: TGTGCCAGTACGGATGGCTACACCTTC
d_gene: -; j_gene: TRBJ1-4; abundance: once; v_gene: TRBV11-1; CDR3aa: CASSIERPGANEKLFF; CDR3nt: TGTGCCAGCAGCATAGAACGCCCAGGGGCAAATGAAAAACTGTTTTTT
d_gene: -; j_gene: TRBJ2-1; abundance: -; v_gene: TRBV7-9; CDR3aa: CASSLAVDITLDEQFF; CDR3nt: TGTGCCAGCAGCTTAGCCGTCGACATTACTTTGGATGAGCAGTTCTTC
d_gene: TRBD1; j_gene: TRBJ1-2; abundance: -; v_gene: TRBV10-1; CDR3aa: CASSDASAGTADGYTF; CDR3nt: TGCGCCAGCAGTGACGCCTCCGCCGGGACAGCCGATGGCTACACCTTC
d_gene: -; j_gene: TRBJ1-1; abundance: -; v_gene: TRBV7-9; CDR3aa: CASSLAEPEAFF; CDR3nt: TGTGCCAGCAGCTTAGCGGAGCCTGAAGCTTTCTTT
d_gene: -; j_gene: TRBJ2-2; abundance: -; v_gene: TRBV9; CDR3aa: CASSVASGTGELFF; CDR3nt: TGTGCCAGCAGCGTAGCCTCGGGAACCGGGGAGCTGTTTTTT
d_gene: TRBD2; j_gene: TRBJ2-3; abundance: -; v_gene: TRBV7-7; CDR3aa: CASSHREGGGTDTQYF; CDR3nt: TGTGCTAGCAGCCACCGGGAGGGAGGGGGCACAGATACGCAGTATTTT
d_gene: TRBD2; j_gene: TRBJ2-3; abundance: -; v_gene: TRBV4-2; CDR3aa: CASSPGTSGGGTQYF; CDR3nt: TGTGCCAGCAGCCCCGGGACTAGCGGGGGGGGTACGCAGTATTTT
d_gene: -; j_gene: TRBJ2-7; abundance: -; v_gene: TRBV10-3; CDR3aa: CAISQGGEGGIYEQYF; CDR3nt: TGTGCCATCAGCCAGGGCGGCGAGGGGGGGATCTACGAGCAGTACTTC
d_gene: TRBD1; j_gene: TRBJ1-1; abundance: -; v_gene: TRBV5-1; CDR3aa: CASSKMGQGMNTEAFF; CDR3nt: TGCGCCAGCAGCAAAATGGGACAGGGCATGAACACTGAAGCTTTCTTT
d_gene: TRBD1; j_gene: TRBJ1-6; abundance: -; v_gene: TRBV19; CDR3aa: CASGTGRYNSPLHF; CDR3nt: TGTGCCAGTGGGACAGGGCGCTATAATTCACCCCTCCACTTT
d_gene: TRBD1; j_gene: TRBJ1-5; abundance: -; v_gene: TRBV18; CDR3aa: CASSPGDRNQPQHF; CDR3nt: TGTGCCAGCTCACCGGGGGACAGAAATCAGCCCCAGCATTTT
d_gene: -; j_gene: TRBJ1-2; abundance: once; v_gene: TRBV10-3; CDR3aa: CAISDFIQGDGYTF; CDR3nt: TGTGCCATCAGTGATTTTATACAAGGGGATGGCTACACCTTC
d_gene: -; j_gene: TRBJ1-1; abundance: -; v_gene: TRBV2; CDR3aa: CASSGPLAPGLPVSTEAFF; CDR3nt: TGTGCCAGCAGCGGACCCCTCGCTCCAGGGCTTCCGGTGAGCACTGAAGCTTTCTTT
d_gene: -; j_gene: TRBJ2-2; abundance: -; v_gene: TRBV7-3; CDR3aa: CASSFVGWGRNNTGELFF; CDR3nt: TGTGCCAGCAGCTTTGTTGGGTGGGGGCGAAACAACACCGGGGAGCTGTTTTTT
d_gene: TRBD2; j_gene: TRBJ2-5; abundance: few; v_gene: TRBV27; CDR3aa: CASSPGLAGGQETQYF; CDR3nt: TGTGCCAGCAGTCCGGGACTAGCGGGGGGGCAGGAGACCCAGTACTTC
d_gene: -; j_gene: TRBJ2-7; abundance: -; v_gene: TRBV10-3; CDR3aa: CAIKQETHYEQYF; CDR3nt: TGTGCCATCAAACAGGAGACCCACTACGAGCAGTACTTC
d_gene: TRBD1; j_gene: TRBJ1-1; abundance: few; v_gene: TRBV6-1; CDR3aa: CASSHRQGTEAFF; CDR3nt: TGTGCCAGCAGTCACCGACAGGGCACTGAAGCTTTCTTT
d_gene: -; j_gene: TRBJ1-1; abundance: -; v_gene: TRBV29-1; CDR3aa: CSVVIVEGTEAFF; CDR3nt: TGCAGCGTTGTGATCGTAGAGGGCACTGAAGCTTTCTTT
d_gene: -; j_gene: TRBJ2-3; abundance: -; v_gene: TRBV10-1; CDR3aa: CASSRGAASTDTQYF; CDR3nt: TGCGCCAGCAGCCGCGGGGCCGCAAGCACAGATACGCAGTATTTT
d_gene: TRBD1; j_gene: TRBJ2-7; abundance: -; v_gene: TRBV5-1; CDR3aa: CASSLGQDYEQYF; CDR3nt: TGCGCCAGCAGCTTAGGACAGGACTACGAGCAGTACTTC
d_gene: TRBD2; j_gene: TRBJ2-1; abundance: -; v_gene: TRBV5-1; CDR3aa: CASSLSGTSGGYNEQFF; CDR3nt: TGCGCCAGCAGCCTTTCCGGGACTAGCGGGGGGTACAATGAGCAGTTCTTC
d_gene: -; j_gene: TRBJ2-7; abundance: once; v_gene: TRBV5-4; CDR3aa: CASSFGGNEQYF; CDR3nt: TGTGCCAGCAGCTTTGGGGGCAACGAGCAGTACTTC
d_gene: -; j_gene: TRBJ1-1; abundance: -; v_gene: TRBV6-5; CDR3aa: CASSYSNPGNTEAFF; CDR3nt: TGTGCCAGCAGTTACTCGAATCCAGGAAACACTGAAGCTTTCTTT
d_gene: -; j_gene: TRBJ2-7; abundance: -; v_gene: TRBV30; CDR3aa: CAWSMGDTDEQYF; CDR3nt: TGTGCCTGGAGTATGGGAGACACGGACGAGCAGTACTTC
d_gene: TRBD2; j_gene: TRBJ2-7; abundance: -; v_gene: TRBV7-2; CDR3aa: CASSSGTSGAYEQYF; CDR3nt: TGTGCCAGCAGCTCCGGGACTAGCGGAGCCTACGAGCAGTACTTC
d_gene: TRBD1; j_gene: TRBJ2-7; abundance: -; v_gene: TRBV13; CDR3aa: CASSLAGGLTLYEQYF; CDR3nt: TGTGCCAGCAGCTTAGCAGGGGGCCTGACTCTCTACGAGCAGTACTTC
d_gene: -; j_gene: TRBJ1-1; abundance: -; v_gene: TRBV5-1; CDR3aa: CASSLGRQIPNTEAFF; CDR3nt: TGCGCCAGCAGCTTGGGCCGACAGATACCGAACACTGAAGCTTTCTTT
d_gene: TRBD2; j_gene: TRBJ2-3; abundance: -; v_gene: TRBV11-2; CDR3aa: CASSFRLAGGPSTDTQYF; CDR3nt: TGTGCCAGCAGCTTCAGACTAGCGGGGGGTCCGAGCACAGATACGCAGTATTTT
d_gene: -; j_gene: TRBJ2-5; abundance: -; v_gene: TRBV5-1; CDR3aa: CASRMMRVQETQYF; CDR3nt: TGCGCCAGCAGGATGATGAGGGTCCAAGAGACCCAGTACTTC
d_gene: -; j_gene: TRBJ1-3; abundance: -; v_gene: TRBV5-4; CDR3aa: CASSSARQGNTIYF; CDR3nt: TGTGCCAGCAGCTCCGCTAGACAGGGAAACACCATATATTTT
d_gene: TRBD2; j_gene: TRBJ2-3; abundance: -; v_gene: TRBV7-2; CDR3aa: CASRPPGLANTDTQYF; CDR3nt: TGTGCCAGCAGACCTCCGGGACTAGCAAACACAGATACGCAGTATTTT
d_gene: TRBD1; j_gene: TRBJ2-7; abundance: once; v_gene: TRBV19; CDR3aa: CASSTGQGASYEQYF; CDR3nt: TGTGCCAGTAGTACGGGACAGGGGGCCTCCTACGAGCAGTACTTC
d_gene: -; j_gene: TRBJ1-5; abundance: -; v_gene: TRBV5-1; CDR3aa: CASSLAGNQPQHF; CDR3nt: TGCGCCAGCAGCTTGGCGGGAAATCAGCCCCAGCATTTT
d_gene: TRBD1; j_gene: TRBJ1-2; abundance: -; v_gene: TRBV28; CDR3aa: CASSPQSWGDRDRSYGYTF; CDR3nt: TGTGCCAGCAGTCCCCAATCTTGGGGGGACCGGGACAGGAGCTATGGCTACACCTTC
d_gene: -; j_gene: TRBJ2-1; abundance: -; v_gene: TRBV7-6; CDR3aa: CASSITPGNEQFF; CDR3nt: TGTGCCAGCAGCATCACCCCGGGCAATGAGCAGTTCTTC
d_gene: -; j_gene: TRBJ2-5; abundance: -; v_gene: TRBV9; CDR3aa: CASSSQPSEGEYQETQYF; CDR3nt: TGTGCCAGCAGCTCCCAACCAAGCGAGGGGGAGTACCAAGAGACCCAGTACTTC
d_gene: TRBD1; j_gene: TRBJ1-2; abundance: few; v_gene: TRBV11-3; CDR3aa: CASSPQMDRWEVWTF; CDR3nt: TGTGCCAGCAGCCCCCAAATGGACAGGTGGGAGGTATGGACCTTC
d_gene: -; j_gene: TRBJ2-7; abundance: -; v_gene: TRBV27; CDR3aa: CASSLGGEQYF; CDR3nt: TGTGCCAGCAGCCTAGGAGGCGAGCAGTACTTC
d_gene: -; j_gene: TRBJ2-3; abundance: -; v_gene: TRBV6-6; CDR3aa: CASSQSDTQYF; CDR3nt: TGTGCCAGCAGTCAATCAGATACGCAGTATTTT
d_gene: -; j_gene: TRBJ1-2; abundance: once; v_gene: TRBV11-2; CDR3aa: CASSFSGDSYGYTF; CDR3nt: TGTGCCAGCAGCTTCTCAGGGGATAGCTATGGCTACACCTTC
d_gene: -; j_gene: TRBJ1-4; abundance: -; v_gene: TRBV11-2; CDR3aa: CASSLGPANGKLFF; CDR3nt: TGTGCCAGCAGCTTAGGGCCAGCGAACGGAAAACTGTTTTTT
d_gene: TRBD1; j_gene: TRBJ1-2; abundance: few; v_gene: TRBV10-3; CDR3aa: CAISPVPGQGTGYGYTF; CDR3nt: TGTGCCATCAGCCCAGTCCCGGGACAGGGTACGGGCTATGGCTACACCTTC